The next 3 T cell receptor beta chains were all read from a single sample in a study of T cell responses to AZD1222 COVID-19 vaccine. The table came from immunoSEQ multiplex PCR; TCRdb's copy has only in-frame clones and leaves some out. Of 120,000 to 150,000 clones listed, roughly 84% are singletons. Sample: peripheral blood, taken 28 days after the second AZD1222 dose. These receptors all stem from an adult who received the AZD1222 COVID-19 vaccine.

This clone was found a few times. This chain joins TRBV13 and TRBJ2-1; D is perhaps TRBD2 (6 bases). Germline V gene lookup returns CDR1 PRHDT and CDR2 FYEKMQ (reference sequence). The CDR3 contains 15 residues. Trimming removed 5 bases from V and 3 bases from J, with 14 bases in between. CDR3 region: CASSLYRDFYNEQFF. The CDR3 DNA is TGTGCCAGCAGCCTATACCGGGACTTCTACAATGAGCAGTTCTTC.

The genes are TRBV21-1 and TRBJ1-2; the D call TRBD1 from the table was never checked on the DNA. TRBV21-1 is described as a pseudogene. The CDR3 spans 17 residues. In DNA, the CDR3 is TGTGCCAGCAGCAAAGCTTTGGACAGGTCTGGGTTCTATGGCTACACCTTC. Translation: CASSKALDRSGFYGYTF.

The V call is TRBV27, the J call TRBJ2-5, with TRBD2 matching 8 bases. Germline V gene lookup returns CDR1 MNHEY and CDR2 SMNVEV (reference sequence). Trimming removed 5 bases from V and 5 bases from J; junction bases left unmatched: 13. The CDR3 is made up of 16 amino acids. CDR3 region: CASSPPMAGGSETQYF. The DNA of the CDR3 is TGTGCCAGCAGTCCCCCTATGGCGGGGGGATCGGAGACCCAGTACTTC.